A selection of T cell receptor beta chains follows, all from one sample in a study of blood T cell repertoires in COVID-19. Generated by immunoSEQ multiplex PCR, the TCRdb table keeps only in-frame clones and is missing some. The repertoire includes 150,000 to 190,000 clones, 80% of them detected once, and approximately 0.5% sits in the top ten. Material for sequencing was peripheral blood. These receptors all stem from a man aged 60-69 years with acute or convalescent COVID-19. CDR3s include the opening cysteine and the closing phenylalanine or tryptophan. Fields, in order: CDR3 protein, CDR3 DNA, clone size, J gene, D gene, V gene. The D gene is left open where the match is weak. Expanded clones are given a class, and other clones once, few, many or no size at all.

cdr3_aa: CASSQGTGATGELFF; cdr3_nt: TGTGCCAGCAGCCAAGGGACAGGGGCCACCGGGGAGCTGTTTTTT; clone_size: -; j_call: TRBJ2-2; d_call: TRBD1; v_call: TRBV3-1/TRBV3-2
cdr3_aa: CASSYNQGANYGYTF; cdr3_nt: TGTGCCAGCAGTTACAATCAGGGTGCTAACTATGGCTACACCTTC; clone_size: -; j_call: TRBJ1-2; d_call: -; v_call: TRBV6-5
cdr3_aa: CATSRDTAGGGTQYF; cdr3_nt: TGTGCCACCAGCAGAGATACAGCGGGGGGGGGCACGCAGTATTTT; clone_size: once; j_call: TRBJ2-3; d_call: TRBD2; v_call: TRBV15
cdr3_aa: CASSLPGQGRRGSGYTF; cdr3_nt: TGTGCCAGCAGTCTCCCGGGACAGGGAAGGCGTGGTAGCGGCTACACCTTC; clone_size: -; j_call: TRBJ1-2; d_call: TRBD1; v_call: TRBV28
cdr3_aa: CASSRTSGTGETQYF; cdr3_nt: TGTGCCAGTAGCCGGACTAGCGGGACCGGCGAGACCCAGTACTTC; clone_size: -; j_call: TRBJ2-5; d_call: TRBD2; v_call: TRBV19
cdr3_aa: CASSYGVSLAKNIQYF; cdr3_nt: TGTGCCAGCAGTTATGGTGTCAGTCTAGCCAAAAACATTCAGTACTTC; clone_size: -; j_call: TRBJ2-4; d_call: -; v_call: TRBV6-2/TRBV6-3
cdr3_aa: CASRSRDRGVYGYTF; cdr3_nt: TGTGCCAGCAGGTCCAGGGACAGGGGTGTCTATGGCTACACCTTC; clone_size: few; j_call: TRBJ1-2; d_call: TRBD1; v_call: TRBV28
cdr3_aa: CASSVATGGTGELFF; cdr3_nt: TGTGCCAGCAGCGTAGCGACAGGGGGCACCGGGGAGCTGTTTTTT; clone_size: -; j_call: TRBJ2-2; d_call: TRBD1; v_call: TRBV9
cdr3_aa: CASTRTGSGIYEQYF; cdr3_nt: TGTGCCAGTACCCGGACAGGGTCGGGGATTTACGAGCAGTACTTC; clone_size: -; j_call: TRBJ2-7; d_call: TRBD1; v_call: TRBV3-1/TRBV3-2
cdr3_aa: CASSFRGGYYEQYF; cdr3_nt: TGTGCCAGCAGCTTCAGGGGTGGATACTACGAGCAGTACTTC; clone_size: -; j_call: TRBJ2-7; d_call: -; v_call: TRBV13
cdr3_aa: CASSSPTSTGGYEQYF; cdr3_nt: TGTGCCAGCAGTTCCCCCACATCGACAGGGGGATACGAGCAGTACTTC; clone_size: -; j_call: TRBJ2-7; d_call: TRBD1; v_call: TRBV2
cdr3_aa: CASRGQGEGTQYF; cdr3_nt: TGCGCCAGCAGGGGACAGGGGGAAGGGACCCAGTACTTC; clone_size: -; j_call: TRBJ2-5; d_call: TRBD1; v_call: TRBV5-1
cdr3_aa: CASSQDQNSQSSYEQYF; cdr3_nt: TGTGCCAGCAGCCAAGATCAGAACAGTCAGAGCTCCTACGAGCAGTACTTC; clone_size: -; j_call: TRBJ2-7; d_call: -; v_call: TRBV14
cdr3_aa: CASRPRALYGYTF; cdr3_nt: TGTGCCAGTAGGCCCAGGGCGCTCTATGGCTACACCTTC; clone_size: -; j_call: TRBJ1-2; d_call: -; v_call: TRBV19
cdr3_aa: CASSLTSGSEQYF; cdr3_nt: TGTGCCAGCAGTTTGACTAGCGGGAGCGAGCAGTACTTC; clone_size: -; j_call: TRBJ2-7; d_call: TRBD2; v_call: TRBV12-3/TRBV12-4
cdr3_aa: CASSVLQGGEQFF; cdr3_nt: TGTGCCAGCAGCGTTCTACAGGGGGGTGAGCAGTTCTTC; clone_size: -; j_call: TRBJ2-1; d_call: TRBD1; v_call: TRBV9
cdr3_aa: CATSDSPVAGDDEQFF; cdr3_nt: TGTGCCACCAGTGATTCCCCTGTAGCAGGGGACGATGAGCAGTTCTTC; clone_size: -; j_call: TRBJ2-1; d_call: -; v_call: TRBV24-1
cdr3_aa: CASSMSRTGSYEQYF; cdr3_nt: TGTGCCAGTAGTATGAGCAGGACAGGGTCCTACGAGCAGTACTTC; clone_size: once; j_call: TRBJ2-7; d_call: TRBD1; v_call: TRBV19
cdr3_aa: CASSPPGASYEQYF; cdr3_nt: TGTGCCAGCAGCCCCCCGGGAGCATCCTACGAGCAGTACTTC; clone_size: -; j_call: TRBJ2-7; d_call: -; v_call: TRBV14
cdr3_aa: CASSLRLQGNNSPLHF; cdr3_nt: TGTGCCAGCAGCTTAAGATTGCAGGGGAACAATTCACCCCTCCACTTT; clone_size: -; j_call: TRBJ1-6; d_call: -; v_call: TRBV7-2
cdr3_aa: CASSIGQGGSYEQYF; cdr3_nt: TGTGCCAGTAGTATTGGGCAGGGGGGCTCCTACGAGCAGTACTTC; clone_size: -; j_call: TRBJ2-7; d_call: -; v_call: TRBV19
cdr3_aa: CASSLARGGYTF; cdr3_nt: TGTGCCAGCAGCTTGGCAAGGGGTGGCTACACCTTC; clone_size: -; j_call: TRBJ1-2; d_call: -; v_call: TRBV5-6
cdr3_aa: CASGGSASSYNEQFF; cdr3_nt: TGTGCCAGCGGGGGCTCCGCGAGCTCCTACAATGAGCAGTTCTTC; clone_size: -; j_call: TRBJ2-1; d_call: -; v_call: TRBV5-4
cdr3_aa: CASSPGQGAWYEQYF; cdr3_nt: TGTGCCAGCAGCCCGGGACAGGGGGCTTGGTACGAGCAGTACTTC; clone_size: -; j_call: TRBJ2-7; d_call: TRBD1; v_call: TRBV11-2
cdr3_aa: CASSFSLAGGKPGANVLTF; cdr3_nt: TGTGCCAGCAGTTTTAGCCTAGCGGGAGGGAAACCCGGGGCCAACGTCCTGACTTTC; clone_size: -; j_call: TRBJ2-6; d_call: TRBD2; v_call: TRBV27
cdr3_aa: CASSRDMTGFQPQHF; cdr3_nt: TGTGCCAGCAGCCGAGATATGACAGGGTTTCAGCCCCAGCATTTT; clone_size: once; j_call: TRBJ1-5; d_call: TRBD1; v_call: TRBV7-8
cdr3_aa: CASSLGRQAYEQYF; cdr3_nt: TGTGCCAGCTCGCTTGGTCGGCAGGCCTACGAGCAGTACTTC; clone_size: -; j_call: TRBJ2-7; d_call: -; v_call: TRBV6-6
cdr3_aa: CASSYLAGVGTDTQYF; cdr3_nt: TGTGCCAGCAGTTACCTAGCGGGAGTAGGCACAGATACGCAGTATTTT; clone_size: -; j_call: TRBJ2-3; d_call: TRBD2; v_call: TRBV28
cdr3_aa: CASSLEAGNGGYTF; cdr3_nt: TGCGCCAGCAGCTTGGAGGCAGGGAACGGAGGCTACACCTTC; clone_size: -; j_call: TRBJ1-2; d_call: -; v_call: TRBV5-1
cdr3_aa: CASSSRQGADTQYF; cdr3_nt: TGTGCCAGCAGTTCCCGACAGGGAGCAGATACGCAGTATTTT; clone_size: -; j_call: TRBJ2-3; d_call: TRBD1; v_call: TRBV27
cdr3_aa: CASSLDRTGNTIYF; cdr3_nt: TGTGCCAGCAGCTTAGACAGGACTGGAAACACCATATATTTT; clone_size: -; j_call: TRBJ1-3; d_call: -; v_call: TRBV7-9
cdr3_aa: CASSRTGSYNSPLHF; cdr3_nt: TGCGCCAGCAGTCGGACAGGGAGTTATAATTCACCCCTCCACTTT; clone_size: -; j_call: TRBJ1-6; d_call: TRBD1; v_call: TRBV10-2
cdr3_aa: CASSQGGLASTDTQYF; cdr3_nt: TGTGCCAGCAGCCAGGGGGGATTAGCCAGCACAGATACGCAGTATTTT; clone_size: -; j_call: TRBJ2-3; d_call: -; v_call: TRBV7-2
cdr3_aa: CSASGSGQGTYNSPLHF; cdr3_nt: TGCAGTGCTAGTGGATCGGGACAAGGTACCTATAATTCACCCCTCCACTTT; clone_size: few; j_call: TRBJ1-6; d_call: -; v_call: TRBV20-1
cdr3_aa: CASSHEGRTEAFF; cdr3_nt: TGTGCCAGCAGCCATGAAGGGAGGACTGAAGCTTTCTTT; clone_size: -; j_call: TRBJ1-1; d_call: -; v_call: TRBV3-1/TRBV3-2
cdr3_aa: CASSETRTDTQYF; cdr3_nt: TGTGCCAGCAGTGAAACTCGCACAGATACGCAGTATTTT; clone_size: -; j_call: TRBJ2-3; d_call: -; v_call: TRBV2
cdr3_aa: CASSDPGQAGGGYTF; cdr3_nt: TGTGCCAGCAGTGACCCGGGACAGGCAGGGGGTGGCTACACCTTC; clone_size: -; j_call: TRBJ1-2; d_call: TRBD1; v_call: TRBV6-4
cdr3_aa: CASSYTTGSEQYF; cdr3_nt: TGTGCCAGCAGTTACACGACAGGATCCGAGCAGTACTTC; clone_size: -; j_call: TRBJ2-7; d_call: -; v_call: TRBV6-2/TRBV6-3
cdr3_aa: CASSFTGANVLTF; cdr3_nt: TGTGCCAGCAGCTTCACTGGGGCCAACGTCCTGACTTTC; clone_size: -; j_call: TRBJ2-6; d_call: -; v_call: TRBV5-6
cdr3_aa: CASSYSYGGSNQPQHF; cdr3_nt: TGTGCCAGCAGTTACTCCTATGGAGGGAGCAATCAGCCCCAGCATTTT; clone_size: -; j_call: TRBJ1-5; d_call: -; v_call: TRBV6-2/TRBV6-3
cdr3_aa: CASSLTGQSLGNTIYF; cdr3_nt: TGTGCCAGCAGTCTCACGGGACAGTCTCTTGGAAACACCATATATTTT; clone_size: -; j_call: TRBJ1-3; d_call: TRBD1; v_call: TRBV6-6
cdr3_aa: CAISELQGSDEQYF; cdr3_nt: TGTGCCATCAGTGAGCTACAGGGTAGTGACGAGCAGTACTTC; clone_size: few; j_call: TRBJ2-7; d_call: -; v_call: TRBV10-3
cdr3_aa: CASSLGGGSNEQFF; cdr3_nt: TGTGCCAGCAGCTTGGGCGGGGGGAGCAATGAGCAGTTCTTC; clone_size: -; j_call: TRBJ2-1; d_call: TRBD2; v_call: TRBV7-9
cdr3_aa: CASSIRQGTEAFF; cdr3_nt: TGTGCCAGCAGTATCCGACAGGGGACTGAAGCTTTCTTT; clone_size: -; j_call: TRBJ1-1; d_call: TRBD1; v_call: TRBV27
cdr3_aa: CASSLGYGGDTDTQYF; cdr3_nt: TGCGCCAGCAGCTTGGGGTACGGCGGCGACACAGATACGCAGTATTTT; clone_size: -; j_call: TRBJ2-3; d_call: -; v_call: TRBV5-1
cdr3_aa: CASSEVPRARDTQYF; cdr3_nt: TGTGCCAGCAGTGAAGTCCCGAGGGCCAGGGATACGCAGTATTTT; clone_size: -; j_call: TRBJ2-3; d_call: -; v_call: TRBV6-1
cdr3_aa: CASSAGRLNSPLHF; cdr3_nt: TGTGCCAGCAGCGCGGGACGGCTTAATTCACCCCTCCACTTT; clone_size: -; j_call: TRBJ1-6; d_call: -; v_call: TRBV28
cdr3_aa: CASSRTATNEKLFF; cdr3_nt: TGTGCCAGCAGTCGGACTGCAACTAATGAAAAACTGTTTTTT; clone_size: -; j_call: TRBJ1-4; d_call: -; v_call: TRBV6-5
cdr3_aa: CASSFPGGEATGELFF; cdr3_nt: TGTGCCAGCAGCTTTCCAGGGGGAGAGGCCACCGGGGAGCTGTTTTTT; clone_size: -; j_call: TRBJ2-2; d_call: TRBD1; v_call: TRBV7-2
cdr3_aa: CASSRIGLVGTDTQYF; cdr3_nt: TGTGCCAGCAGCAGAATCGGACTAGTTGGCACAGATACGCAGTATTTT; clone_size: -; j_call: TRBJ2-3; d_call: TRBD2; v_call: TRBV7-2
cdr3_aa: CASSFSQSEQYF; cdr3_nt: TGTGCCAGCAGCTTTAGCCAGAGCGAGCAGTACTTC; clone_size: -; j_call: TRBJ2-7; d_call: -; v_call: TRBV11-2
cdr3_aa: CASSTGVGEQFF; cdr3_nt: TGTGCCAGCAGCACAGGGGTCGGTGAGCAGTTCTTC; clone_size: -; j_call: TRBJ2-1; d_call: TRBD1; v_call: TRBV6-5
cdr3_aa: CASRAGPEPQHF; cdr3_nt: TGTGCCAGCAGGGCGGGGCCGGAGCCCCAGCATTTT; clone_size: -; j_call: TRBJ1-5; d_call: -; v_call: TRBV6-6
cdr3_aa: CASSQDRGGFSGNTIYF; cdr3_nt: TGTGCCAGCAGCCAAGATAGAGGGGGCTTCTCTGGAAACACCATATATTTT; clone_size: few; j_call: TRBJ1-3; d_call: TRBD1; v_call: TRBV3-1/TRBV3-2
cdr3_aa: CASSSLPGQGRTYGYTF; cdr3_nt: TGTGCCAGCAGTTCGCTCCCCGGACAGGGAAGGACCTATGGCTACACCTTC; clone_size: -; j_call: TRBJ1-2; d_call: TRBD1; v_call: TRBV28
cdr3_aa: CSARSPAGAFF; cdr3_nt: TGCAGTGCTAGATCCCCAGCAGGAGCTTTCTTT; clone_size: -; j_call: TRBJ1-1; d_call: -; v_call: TRBV20-1
cdr3_aa: CASSLEGQVTYEQYF; cdr3_nt: TGTGCCAGCAGCTTGGAGGGACAGGTCACCTACGAGCAGTACTTC; clone_size: once; j_call: TRBJ2-7; d_call: TRBD1; v_call: TRBV5-5
cdr3_aa: CASSGGTGHTQYF; cdr3_nt: TGTGCCAGCAGTGGGGGGACAGGGCATACGCAGTATTTT; clone_size: -; j_call: TRBJ2-3; d_call: TRBD1; v_call: TRBV12-3/TRBV12-4